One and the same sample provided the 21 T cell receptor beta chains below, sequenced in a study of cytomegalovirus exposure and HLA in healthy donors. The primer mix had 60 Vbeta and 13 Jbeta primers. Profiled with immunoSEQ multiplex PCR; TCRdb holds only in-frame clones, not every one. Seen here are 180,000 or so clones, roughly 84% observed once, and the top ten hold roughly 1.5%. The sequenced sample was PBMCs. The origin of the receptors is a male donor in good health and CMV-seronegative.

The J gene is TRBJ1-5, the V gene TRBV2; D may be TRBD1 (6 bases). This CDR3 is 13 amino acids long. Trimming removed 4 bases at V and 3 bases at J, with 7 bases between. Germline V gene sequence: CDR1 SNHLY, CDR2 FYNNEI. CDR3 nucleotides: TGTGCCAGCAGTGGGGGACACAATCAGCCCCAGCATTTT. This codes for CASSGGHNQPQHF.

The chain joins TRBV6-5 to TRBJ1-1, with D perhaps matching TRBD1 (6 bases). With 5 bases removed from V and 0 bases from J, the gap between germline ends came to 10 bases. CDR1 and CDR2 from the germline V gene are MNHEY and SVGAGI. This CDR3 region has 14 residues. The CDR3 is CASSNRAMNTEAFF. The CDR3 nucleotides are TGTGCCAGCAGTAACAGGGCTATGAACACTGAAGCTTTCTTT.

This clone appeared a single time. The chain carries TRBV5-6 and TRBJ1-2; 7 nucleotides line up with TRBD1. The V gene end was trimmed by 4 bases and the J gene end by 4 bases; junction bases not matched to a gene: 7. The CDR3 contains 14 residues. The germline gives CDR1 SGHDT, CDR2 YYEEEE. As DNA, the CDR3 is TGTGCCAGCAGCCCCGACAGGGTAACCTATGGCTACACCTTC. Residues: CASSPDRVTYGYTF.

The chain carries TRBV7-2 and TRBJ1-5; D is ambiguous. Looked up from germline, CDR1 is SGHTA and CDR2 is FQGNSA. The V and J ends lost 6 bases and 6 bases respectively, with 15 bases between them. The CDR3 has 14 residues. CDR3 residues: CASREGSGVQPQHF. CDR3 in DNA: TGTGCCAGCAGGGAGGGTTCAGGAGTTCAGCCCCAGCATTTT.

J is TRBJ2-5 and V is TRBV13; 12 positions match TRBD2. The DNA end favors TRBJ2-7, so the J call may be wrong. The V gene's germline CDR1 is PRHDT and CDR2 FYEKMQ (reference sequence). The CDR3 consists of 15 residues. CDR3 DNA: TGTGCCAGCAGCCAGACTAGCGGGGGCTCCTACGAGCAGTACTTC. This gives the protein CASSQTSGGSYEQYF.

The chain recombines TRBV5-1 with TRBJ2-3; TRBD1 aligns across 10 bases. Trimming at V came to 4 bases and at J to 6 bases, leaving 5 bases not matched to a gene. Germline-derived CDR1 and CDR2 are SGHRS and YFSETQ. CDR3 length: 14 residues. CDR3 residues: CASSAGQGSDTQYF. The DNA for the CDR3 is TGCGCCAGCAGCGCGGGACAGGGGAGTGATACGCAGTATTTT. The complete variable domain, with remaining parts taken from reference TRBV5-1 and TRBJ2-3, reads KAGVTQTPRYLIKTRGQQVTLSCSPISGHRSVSWYQQTPGQGLQFLFEYFSETQRNKGNFPGRFSGRQFSNSRSEMNVSTLELGDSALYLCASSAGQGSDTQYFGPGTRLTVL.

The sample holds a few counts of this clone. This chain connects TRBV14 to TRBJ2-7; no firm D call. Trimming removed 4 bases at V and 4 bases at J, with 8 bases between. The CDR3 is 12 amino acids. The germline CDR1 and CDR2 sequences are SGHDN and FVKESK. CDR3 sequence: CASSRGPYEQYF. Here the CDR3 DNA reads TGTGCCAGCAGCCGAGGCCCTTACGAGCAGTACTTC. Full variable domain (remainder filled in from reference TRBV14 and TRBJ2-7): EAGVTQFPSHSVIEKGQTVTLRCDPISGHDNLYWYRRVMGKEIKFLLHFVKESKQDESGMPNNRFLAERTGGTYSTLKVQPAELEDSGVYFCASSRGPYEQYFGPGTRLTVT.

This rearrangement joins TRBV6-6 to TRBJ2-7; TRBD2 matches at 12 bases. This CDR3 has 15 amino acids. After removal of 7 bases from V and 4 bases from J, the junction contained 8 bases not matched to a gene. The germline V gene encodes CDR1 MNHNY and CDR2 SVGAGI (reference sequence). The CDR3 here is CASKDRLAGEYEQYF. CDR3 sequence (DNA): TGTGCCAGCAAAGACCGACTAGCGGGGGAATACGAGCAGTACTTC.

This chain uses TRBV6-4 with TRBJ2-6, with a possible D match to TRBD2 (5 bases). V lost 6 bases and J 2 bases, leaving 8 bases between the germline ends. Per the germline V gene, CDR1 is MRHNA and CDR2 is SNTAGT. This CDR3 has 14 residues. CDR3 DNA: TGTGCCAGCAGCGGGAAGGCTGGGGCCAACGTCCTGACTTTC. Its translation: CASSGKAGANVLTF.

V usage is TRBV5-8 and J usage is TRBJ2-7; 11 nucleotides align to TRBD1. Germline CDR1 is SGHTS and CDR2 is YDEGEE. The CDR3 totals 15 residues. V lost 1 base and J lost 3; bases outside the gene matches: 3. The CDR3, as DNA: TGTGCCAGCAGCTTGCGGACAGGGGGCATCTACGAGCAGTACTTC. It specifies CASSLRTGGIYEQYF.

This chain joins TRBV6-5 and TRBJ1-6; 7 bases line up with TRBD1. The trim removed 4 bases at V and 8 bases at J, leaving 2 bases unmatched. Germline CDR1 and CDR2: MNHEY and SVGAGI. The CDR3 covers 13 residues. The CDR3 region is CASSSRGDSPLHF. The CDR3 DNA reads TGTGCCAGCAGTTCCAGGGGGGATTCACCCCTCCACTTT.

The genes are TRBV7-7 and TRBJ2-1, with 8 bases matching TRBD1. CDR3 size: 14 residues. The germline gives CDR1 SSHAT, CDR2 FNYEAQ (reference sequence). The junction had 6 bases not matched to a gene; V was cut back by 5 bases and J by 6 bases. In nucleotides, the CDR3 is TGTGCCAGCAGCCCCGGGACAGGTATCAATGAGCAGTTCTTC. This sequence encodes CASSPGTGINEQFF.

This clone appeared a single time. The CDR3 DNA reads as TGTGCCACCAGCCCTAGGACAGTCGTTTCTTCCTCTTATGGCTACACCTTC. Encoded protein: CATSPRTVVSSSYGYTF. The chain links TRBV15 to TRBJ1-2; a weak D match, TRBD1 (6 bases). Trimming left V 5 bases short and J 5 bases short, with 24 bases between. The CDR3 length is 17 residues. Germline assignment: CDR1 LNHNV and CDR2 YYDKDF (reference sequence).

The CDR3 sequence: CASSHNRGEYEKLFF. The CDR3 coding sequence is TGTGCCAGCAGCCACAACAGGGGCGAGTATGAAAAACTGTTTTTT. The rearrangement links TRBV14 to TRBJ1-4; 7 bases are a match to TRBD1. The germline gives CDR1 SGHDN, CDR2 FVKESK. V was clipped by 3 bases and J by 6 bases; unmatched bases: 7. The CDR3 sequence is 15 residues long.

The CDR3 is CASSSNQGSPTHRKPGYEQYF. The CDR3, as DNA: TGCGCCAGCAGCTCAAACCAGGGAAGCCCAACACATAGAAAGCCGGGTTACGAGCAGTACTTC. The chain recombines TRBV5-1 with TRBJ2-5; D is perhaps TRBD1 (5 bases). The tail of the sequence fits TRBJ2-7 better, so the J call may be wrong. The CDR3 extends over 21 amino acids. Germline V CDR1 and CDR2: SGHRS, YFSETQ.

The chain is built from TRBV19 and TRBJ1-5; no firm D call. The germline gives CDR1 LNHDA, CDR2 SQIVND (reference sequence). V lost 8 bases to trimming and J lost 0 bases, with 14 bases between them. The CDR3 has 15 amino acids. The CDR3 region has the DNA TGTGCCAGTTTGATACAAATTTCTAGCAATCAGCCCCAGCATTTT. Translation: CASLIQISSNQPQHF.

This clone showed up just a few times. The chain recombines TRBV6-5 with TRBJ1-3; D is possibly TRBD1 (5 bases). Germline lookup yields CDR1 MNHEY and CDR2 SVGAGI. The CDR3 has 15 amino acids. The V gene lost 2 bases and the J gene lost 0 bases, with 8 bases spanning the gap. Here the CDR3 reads CASSYRDSSGNTIYF. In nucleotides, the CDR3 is TGTGCCAGCAGTTACCGTGACAGCTCTGGAAACACCATATATTTT.

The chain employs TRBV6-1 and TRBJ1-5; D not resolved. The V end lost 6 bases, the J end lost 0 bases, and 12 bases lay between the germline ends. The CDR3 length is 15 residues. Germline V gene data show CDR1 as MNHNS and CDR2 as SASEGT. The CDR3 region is CASSAADYSNQPQHF. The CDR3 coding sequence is TGTGCCAGCAGCGCGGCGGACTATAGCAATCAGCCCCAGCATTTT.

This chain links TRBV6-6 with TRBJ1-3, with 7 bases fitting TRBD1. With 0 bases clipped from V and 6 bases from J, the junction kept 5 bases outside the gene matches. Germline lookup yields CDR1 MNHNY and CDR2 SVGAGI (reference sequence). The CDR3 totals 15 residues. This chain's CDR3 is CASSYSRGGPNTIYF. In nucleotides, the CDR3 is TGTGCCAGCAGTTACTCGAGAGGGGGCCCAAACACCATATATTTT.

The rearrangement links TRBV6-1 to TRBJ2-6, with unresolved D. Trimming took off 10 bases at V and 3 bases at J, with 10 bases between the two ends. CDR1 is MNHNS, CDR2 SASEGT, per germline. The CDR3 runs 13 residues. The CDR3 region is CATQYFGANVLTF. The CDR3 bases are TGTGCCACCCAATACTTTGGGGCCAACGTCCTGACTTTC.

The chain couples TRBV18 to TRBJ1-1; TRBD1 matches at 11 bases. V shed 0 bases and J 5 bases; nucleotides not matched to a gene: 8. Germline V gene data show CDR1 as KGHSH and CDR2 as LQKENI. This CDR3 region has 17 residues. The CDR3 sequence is CASSPPTGQGGGTEAFF. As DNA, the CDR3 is TGTGCCAGCTCACCACCGACGGGACAGGGGGGGGGAACTGAAGCTTTCTTT.